The T cell receptor (beta chain) under discussion was sequenced for a study of T cells in Graves' hyperthyroidism and ophthalmopathy. Study information: Prior to any treatment, at the point of initial diagnosis, peripheral blood was collected. Study conclusions and caveats: Prediction of ophthalmopathy progression came a median 6.5 months pre-onset.

Amplified regions were TCR beta CDR3 sequences from RNA transcripts. The study used the HTBI primer set for a first-round RT-PCR of the TCR CDR3. In TCRdb, the multiplex PCR reads were re-called with MiXCR into one record per CDR3 protein. The sample carries more than 300,000 distinct CDR3 sequences, 18% recorded once. From germline, CDR1 is LNHDA and CDR2 SQIVND (reference sequence). The CDR3 runs to 15 residues. The V end was cut by 0 bases, the J end by 2 bases, with 10 bases between. At least 3 on the Clinical Activity Score was recorded for ophthalmopathy patients, who also had NOSPECS grade at least 4 and duration under 3 months. Uncontrolled infections, other autoimmune diseases, pregnancy or lactation led to exclusion of patients. Note on this clonotype: Its antigen is not known.

The rearrangement joins TRBV19 to TRBJ1-2, with a weak D call TRBD1 (5 bases). The material sequenced was blood. This sequence originates from a young man with Graves' ophthalmopathy. As DNA, the CDR3 is TGTGCCAGTAGTATAGAAGCGGAGGGGAACTATGGCTACACCTTC. Its translation: CASSIEAEGNYGYTF.